This T cell receptor beta chain originates from a study of Ad26.COV2.S vaccination and SARS-CoV-2 variants. Germline CDR1 reads SGHVS; CDR2 reads FQNEAQ. The CDR3 has 11 residues. The germline V and J ends were trimmed by 5 bases and 5 bases, with 6 bases remaining between them. Stated treatment: roughly 20 received Ad26.COV2.S at low or high dose, single or two shots; about 5 received placebo; per-sample allocation not given. Sample collection was performed on day 63 after the first vaccine or placebo injection. Profiling relied on immunoSEQ multiplex PCR, and the TCRdb table lists in-frame clones only, not all of them. The sample has about 350,000 clones; 88% are singletons.

This sample comprised peripheral blood, obtained in a trial of Ad26.COV2.S vaccine versus placebo. This sequence originates from a person aged 18 to 59 who received the Ad26.COV2.S COVID-19 vaccine or a placebo. The V gene is TRBV7-8, the J gene TRBJ2-5; D is uncertain. The DNA for the CDR3 is TGTGCCAGCAGCGGCCAGGAGACCCAGTACTTC. Amino acids: CASSGQETQYF.